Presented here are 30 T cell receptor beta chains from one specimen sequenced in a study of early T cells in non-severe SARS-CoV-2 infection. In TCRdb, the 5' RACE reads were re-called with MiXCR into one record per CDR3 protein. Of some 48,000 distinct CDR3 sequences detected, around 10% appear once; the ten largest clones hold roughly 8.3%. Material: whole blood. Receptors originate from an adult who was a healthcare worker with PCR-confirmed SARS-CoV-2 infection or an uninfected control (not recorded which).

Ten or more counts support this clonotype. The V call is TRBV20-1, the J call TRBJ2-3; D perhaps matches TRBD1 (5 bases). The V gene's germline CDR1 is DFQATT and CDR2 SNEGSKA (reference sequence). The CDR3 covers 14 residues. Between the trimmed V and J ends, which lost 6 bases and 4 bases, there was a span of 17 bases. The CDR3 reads CSAKKGFGADTQYF. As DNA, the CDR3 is TGCAGTGCCAAAAAGGGGTTTGGGGCAGATACGCAGTATTTT.

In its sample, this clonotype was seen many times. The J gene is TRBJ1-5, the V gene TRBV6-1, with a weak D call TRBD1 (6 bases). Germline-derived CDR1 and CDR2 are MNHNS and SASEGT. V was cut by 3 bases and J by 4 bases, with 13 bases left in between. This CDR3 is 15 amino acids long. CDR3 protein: CASSDGRGMNQPQHF. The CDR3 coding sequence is TGTGCCAGCAGTGATGGCAGGGGAATGAATCAGCCCCAGCATTTT.

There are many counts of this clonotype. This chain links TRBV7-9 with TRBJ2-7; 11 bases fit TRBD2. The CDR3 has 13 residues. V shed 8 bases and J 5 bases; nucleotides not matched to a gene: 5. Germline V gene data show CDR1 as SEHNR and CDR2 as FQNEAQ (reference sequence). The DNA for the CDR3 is TGTGCCAGCGTAGCGGGAGGGCTGCACGAGCAGTACTTC. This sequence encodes CASVAGGLHEQYF.

CDR3 in amino acids: CASTRWSAQNSPLHF. The CDR3 bases are TGTGCCAGTACGAGGTGGTCGGCGCAGAATTCACCCCTCCACTTT. The chain uses TRBV28 and TRBJ1-6; D call uncertain. CDR1 and CDR2 from the germline V gene are MDHEN and SYDVKM. This CDR3 is 15 amino acids long. V was pared by 9 bases and J by 7 bases, with 19 bases between.

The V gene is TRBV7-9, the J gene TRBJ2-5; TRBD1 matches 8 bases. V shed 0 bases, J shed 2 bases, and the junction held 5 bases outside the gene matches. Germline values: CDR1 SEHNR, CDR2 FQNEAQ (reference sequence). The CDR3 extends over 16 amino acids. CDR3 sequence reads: CASSLADRESQETQYF. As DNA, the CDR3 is TGTGCCAGCAGCTTAGCGGACAGGGAGAGTCAAGAGACCCAGTACTTC.

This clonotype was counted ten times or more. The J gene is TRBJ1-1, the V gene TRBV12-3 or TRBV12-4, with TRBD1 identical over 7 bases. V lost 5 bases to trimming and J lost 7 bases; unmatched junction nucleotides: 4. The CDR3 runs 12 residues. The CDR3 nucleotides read TGTGCCAGCAGTCCGGGACAGAGTGAAGCTTTCTTT. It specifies CASSPGQSEAFF.

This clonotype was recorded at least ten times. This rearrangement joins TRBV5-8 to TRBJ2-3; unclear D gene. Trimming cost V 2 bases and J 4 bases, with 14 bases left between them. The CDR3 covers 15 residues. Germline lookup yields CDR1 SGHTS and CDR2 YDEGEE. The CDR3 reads CASSFSPSNADTQYF. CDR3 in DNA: TGTGCCAGCAGCTTCTCCCCTTCCAACGCAGATACGCAGTATTTT.

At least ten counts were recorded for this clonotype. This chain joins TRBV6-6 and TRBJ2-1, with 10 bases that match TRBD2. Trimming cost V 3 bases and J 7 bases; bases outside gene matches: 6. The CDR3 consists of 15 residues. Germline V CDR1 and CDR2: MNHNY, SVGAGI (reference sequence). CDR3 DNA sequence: TGTGCCAGCAGTTATGCTAGCGGGAGAGGGAATGAGCAGTTCTTC. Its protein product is CASSYASGRGNEQFF.

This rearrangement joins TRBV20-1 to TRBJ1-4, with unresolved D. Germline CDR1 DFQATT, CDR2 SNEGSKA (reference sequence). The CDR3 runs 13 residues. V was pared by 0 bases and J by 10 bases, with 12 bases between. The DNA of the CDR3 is TGCAGTGCTAGAGACCGCCCCCCGGGAAAACTGTTTTTT. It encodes CSARDRPPGKLFF.

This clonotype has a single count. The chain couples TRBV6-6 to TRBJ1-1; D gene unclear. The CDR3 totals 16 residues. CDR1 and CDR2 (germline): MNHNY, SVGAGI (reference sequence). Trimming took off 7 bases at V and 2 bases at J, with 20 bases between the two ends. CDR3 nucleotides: TGTGCCAGCACCCCCGGCAGGACGGAGGCTAACACTGAAGCTTTCTTT. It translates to CASTPGRTEANTEAFF.

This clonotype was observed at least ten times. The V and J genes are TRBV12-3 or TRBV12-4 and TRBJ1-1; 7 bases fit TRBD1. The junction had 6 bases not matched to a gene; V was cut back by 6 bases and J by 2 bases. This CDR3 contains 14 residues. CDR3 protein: CASSPRQGNTEAFF. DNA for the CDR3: TGTGCCAGCAGCCCCCGACAGGGAAACACTGAAGCTTTCTTT.

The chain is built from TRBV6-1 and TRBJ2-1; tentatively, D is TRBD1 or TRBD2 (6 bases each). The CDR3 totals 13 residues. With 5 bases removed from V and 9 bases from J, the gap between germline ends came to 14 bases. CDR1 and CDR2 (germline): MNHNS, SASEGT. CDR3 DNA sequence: TGTGCCAGCAGTTCTGACAGGAGGGGTGAGCAGTTCTTC. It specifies CASSSDRRGEQFF.

The CDR3 DNA reads TGTGCCACAGTGATAGAGGTGGGGACCGGGGAGCTGTTTTTT. As protein: CATVIEVGTGELFF. This rearrangement joins TRBV2 to TRBJ2-2; no firm D call. With 10 bases removed from V and 5 bases from J, the gap between germline ends came to 17 bases. The V gene's germline CDR1 is SNHLY and CDR2 FYNNEI. The CDR3 is 14 amino acids. Together with reference TRBV2 and TRBJ2-2, the CDR3 gives the full variable domain: EPEVTQTPSHQVTQMGQEVILRCVPISNHLYFYWYRQILGQKVEFLVSFYNNEISEKSEIFDDQFSVERPDGSNFTLKIRSTKLEDSAMYFCATVIEVGTGELFFGEGSRLTVL.

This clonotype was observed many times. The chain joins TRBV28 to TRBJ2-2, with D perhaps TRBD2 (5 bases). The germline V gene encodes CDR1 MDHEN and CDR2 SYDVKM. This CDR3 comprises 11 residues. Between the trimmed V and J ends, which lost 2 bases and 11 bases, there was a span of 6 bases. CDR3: CASSLLAELFF. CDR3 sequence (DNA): TGTGCCAGCAGTTTACTAGCCGAGCTGTTTTTT.

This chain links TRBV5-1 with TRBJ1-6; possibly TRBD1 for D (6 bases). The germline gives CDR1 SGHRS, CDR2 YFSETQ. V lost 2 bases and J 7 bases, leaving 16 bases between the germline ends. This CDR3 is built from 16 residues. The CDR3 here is CASSFTTGGGNSPLHF. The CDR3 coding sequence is TGCGCCAGCAGCTTCACTACGGGGGGCGGCAATTCACCCCTCCACTTT.

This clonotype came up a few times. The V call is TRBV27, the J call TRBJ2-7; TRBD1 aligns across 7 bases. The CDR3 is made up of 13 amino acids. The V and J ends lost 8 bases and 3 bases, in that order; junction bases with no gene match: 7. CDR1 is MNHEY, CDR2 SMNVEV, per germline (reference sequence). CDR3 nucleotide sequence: TGTGCCAGCTCTAGGGGGCGCAACTACGAGCAGTACTTC. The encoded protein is CASSRGRNYEQYF.

The CDR3 DNA reads as TGCGCCAGCAGCCCGGACGGGTACTCTGGAAACACCATATATTTT. Translating gives CASSPDGYSGNTIYF. The genes are TRBV5-1 and TRBJ1-3, with D uncertain. CDR3 size: 15 residues. Trimming took 4 bases from V and 0 from J, leaving 11 bases between them. Germline V gene data show CDR1 as SGHRS and CDR2 as YFSETQ.

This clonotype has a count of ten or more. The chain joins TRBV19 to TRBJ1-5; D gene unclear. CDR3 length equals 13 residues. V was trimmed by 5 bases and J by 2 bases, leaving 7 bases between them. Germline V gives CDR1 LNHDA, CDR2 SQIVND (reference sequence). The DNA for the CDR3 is TGTGCCAGTAGTTATAGCGGCAATCAGCCCCAGCATTTT. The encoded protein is CASSYSGNQPQHF.

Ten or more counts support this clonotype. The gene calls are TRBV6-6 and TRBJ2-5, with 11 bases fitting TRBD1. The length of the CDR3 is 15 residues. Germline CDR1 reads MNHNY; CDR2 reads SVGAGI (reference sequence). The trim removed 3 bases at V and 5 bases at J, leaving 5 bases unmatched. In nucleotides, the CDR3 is TGTGCCAGCAGTTATGGGGACAGGGGGATGGAGACCCAGTACTTC. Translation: CASSYGDRGMETQYF.

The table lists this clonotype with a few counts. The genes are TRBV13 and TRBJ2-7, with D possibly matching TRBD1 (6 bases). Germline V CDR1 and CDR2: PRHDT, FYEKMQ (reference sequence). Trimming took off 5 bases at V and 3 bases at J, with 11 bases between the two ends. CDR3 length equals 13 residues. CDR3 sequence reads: CASSPGTHYEQYF. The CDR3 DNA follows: TGTGCCAGCAGCCCCGGGACACACTACGAGCAGTACTTC. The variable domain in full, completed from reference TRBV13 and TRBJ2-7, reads AAGVIQSPRHLIKEKRETATLKCYPIPRHDTVYWYQQGPGQDPQFLISFYEKMQSDKGSIPDRFSAQQFSDYHSELNMSSLELGDSALYFCASSPGTHYEQYFGPGTRLTVT.

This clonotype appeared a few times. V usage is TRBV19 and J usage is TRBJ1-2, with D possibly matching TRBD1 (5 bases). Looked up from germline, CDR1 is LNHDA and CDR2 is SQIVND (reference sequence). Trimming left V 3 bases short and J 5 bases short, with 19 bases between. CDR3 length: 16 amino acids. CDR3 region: CASSIGFDSGVYGYTF. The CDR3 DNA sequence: TGTGCCAGTAGTATTGGATTCGACAGTGGAGTTTATGGCTACACCTTC.

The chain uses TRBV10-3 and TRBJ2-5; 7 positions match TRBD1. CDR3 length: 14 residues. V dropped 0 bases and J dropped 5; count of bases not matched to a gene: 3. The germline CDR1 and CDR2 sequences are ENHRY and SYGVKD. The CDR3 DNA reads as TGTGCCATCAGTGAGTCAGGGGGCACGGAGACCCAGTACTTC. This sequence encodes CAISESGGTETQYF.

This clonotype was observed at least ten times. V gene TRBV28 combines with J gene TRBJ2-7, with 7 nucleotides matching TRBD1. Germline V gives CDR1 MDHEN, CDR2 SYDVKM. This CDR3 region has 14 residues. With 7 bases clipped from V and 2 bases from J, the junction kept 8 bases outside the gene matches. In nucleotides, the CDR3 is TGTGCCAGCATCTCACGGGACAGACCCTACGAGCAGTACTTC. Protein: CASISRDRPYEQYF.

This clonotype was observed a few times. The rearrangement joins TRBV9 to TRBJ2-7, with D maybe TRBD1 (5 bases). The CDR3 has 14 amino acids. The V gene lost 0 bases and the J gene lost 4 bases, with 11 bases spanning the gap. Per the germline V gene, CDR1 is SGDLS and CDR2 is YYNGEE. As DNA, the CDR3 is TGTGCCAGCAGCGTAGATTACAGGAATTACGAGCAGTACTTC. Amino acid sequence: CASSVDYRNYEQYF.

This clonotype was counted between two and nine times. The CDR3 DNA sequence: TGCAGTGCTCAAGGACAGGGGGACACCGGGGAGCTGTTTTTT. Translation: CSAQGQGDTGELFF. The chain uses TRBV20-1 and TRBJ2-2; 10 nucleotides line up with TRBD1. The V gene's germline CDR1 is DFQATT and CDR2 SNEGSKA (reference sequence). J was trimmed by 3 bases and V by 5 bases; bases with no gene match: 3. The CDR3 consists of 14 residues.

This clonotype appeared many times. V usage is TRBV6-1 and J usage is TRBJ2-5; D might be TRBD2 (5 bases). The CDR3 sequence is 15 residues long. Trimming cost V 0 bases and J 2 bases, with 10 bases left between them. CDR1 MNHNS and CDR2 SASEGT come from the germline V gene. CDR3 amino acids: CASSEAAGPQETQYF. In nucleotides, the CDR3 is TGTGCCAGCAGTGAAGCCGCGGGTCCGCAAGAGACCCAGTACTTC.

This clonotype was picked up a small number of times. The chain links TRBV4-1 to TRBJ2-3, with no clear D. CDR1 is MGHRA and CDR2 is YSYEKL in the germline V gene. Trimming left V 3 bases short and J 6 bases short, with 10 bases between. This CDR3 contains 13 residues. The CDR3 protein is CASSQALGDTQYF. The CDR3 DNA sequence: TGCGCCAGCAGCCAGGCTCTAGGGGATACGCAGTATTTT.

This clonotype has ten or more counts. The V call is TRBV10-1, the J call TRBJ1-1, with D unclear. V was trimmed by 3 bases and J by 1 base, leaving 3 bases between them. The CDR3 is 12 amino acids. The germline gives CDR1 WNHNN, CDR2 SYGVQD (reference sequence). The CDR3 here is CASSDWNTEAFF. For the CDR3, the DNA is TGCGCCAGCAGTGATTGGAACACTGAAGCTTTCTTT.

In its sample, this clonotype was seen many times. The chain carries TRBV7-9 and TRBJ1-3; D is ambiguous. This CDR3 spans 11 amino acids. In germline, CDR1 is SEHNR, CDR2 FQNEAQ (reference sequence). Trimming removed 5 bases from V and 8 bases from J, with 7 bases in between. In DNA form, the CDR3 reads TGTGCCAGCAGCGCCCCTGACACCATATATTTT. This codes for CASSAPDTIYF.

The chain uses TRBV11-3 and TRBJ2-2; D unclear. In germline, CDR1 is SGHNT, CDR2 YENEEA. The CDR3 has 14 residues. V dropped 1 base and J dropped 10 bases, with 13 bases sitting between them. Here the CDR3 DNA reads TGTGCCAGCAGCTTAGGGGGTCAACTTGAGGAGCTGTTTTTT. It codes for CASSLGGQLEELFF.